This TCR beta chain came from a study of T cell responses to AZD1222 COVID-19 vaccine. Study-level background: Second-dose schedules of about 4 or about 12 weeks were combined.

Worth noting for this clone: Its antigen is unknown.

Germline assignment: CDR1 MNHNS and CDR2 SASEGT. The CDR3 is 15 residues long. The V segment lost 3 bases and the J segment 3 bases; nucleotides outside the gene matches: 4. TCRdb keeps only in-frame clones here, not all; method: immunoSEQ multiplex PCR. The sample records about 180,000 clones, 90% being singletons. Study conclusions and caveats: A rise in Spike-specific TCR breadth and depth followed two AZD1222 doses. Sampling captured repertoires only after the peak T cell response.

The chain uses TRBV6-1 and TRBJ1-5; 8 bases map to TRBD1. This TCR was recovered from an adult in good health. The sequencing used peripheral blood, collected on day 0 of AZD1222 vaccination. CDR3 coding DNA: TGTGCCAGCAGTGACAACAGGGGGGCCAATCAGCCCCAGCATTTT. Protein: CASSDNRGANQPQHF.